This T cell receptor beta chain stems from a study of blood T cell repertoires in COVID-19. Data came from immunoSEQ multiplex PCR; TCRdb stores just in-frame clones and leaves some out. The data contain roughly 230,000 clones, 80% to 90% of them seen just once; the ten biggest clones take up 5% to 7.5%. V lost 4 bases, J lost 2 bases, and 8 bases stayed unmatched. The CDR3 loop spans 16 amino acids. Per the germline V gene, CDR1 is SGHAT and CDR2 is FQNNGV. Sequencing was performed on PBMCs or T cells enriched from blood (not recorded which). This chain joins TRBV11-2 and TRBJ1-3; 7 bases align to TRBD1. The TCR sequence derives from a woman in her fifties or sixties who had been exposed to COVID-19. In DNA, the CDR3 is TGTGCCAGCAGCTACAACAGACAGGGCACTGGAAACACCATATATTTT. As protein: CASSYNRQGTGNTIYF.